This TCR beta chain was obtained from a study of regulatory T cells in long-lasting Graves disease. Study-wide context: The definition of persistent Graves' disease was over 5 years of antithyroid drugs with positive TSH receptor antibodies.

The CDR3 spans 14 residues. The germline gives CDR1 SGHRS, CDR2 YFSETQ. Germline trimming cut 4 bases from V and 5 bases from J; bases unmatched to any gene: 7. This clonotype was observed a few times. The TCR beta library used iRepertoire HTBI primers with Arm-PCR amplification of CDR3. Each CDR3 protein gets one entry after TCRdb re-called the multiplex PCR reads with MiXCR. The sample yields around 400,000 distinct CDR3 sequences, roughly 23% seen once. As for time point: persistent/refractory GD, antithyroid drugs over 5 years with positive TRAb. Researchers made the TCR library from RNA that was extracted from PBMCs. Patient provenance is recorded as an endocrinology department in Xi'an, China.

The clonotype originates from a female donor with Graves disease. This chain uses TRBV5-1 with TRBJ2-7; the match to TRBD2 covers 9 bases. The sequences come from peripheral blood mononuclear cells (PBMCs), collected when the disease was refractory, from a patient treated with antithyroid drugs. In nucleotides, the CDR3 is TGCGCCAGCAGCGAGATAGCGGGAGTAAACGAGCAGTACTTC. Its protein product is CASSEIAGVNEQYF.